This is a list of T cell receptor beta chains from one sample in a study of T cell repertoires in cytomegalovirus infection. Using its own MiXCR run on the reads, TCRdb lists one record per CDR3 protein. The table shows some 150,000 distinct CDR3 sequences, with roughly 6.5% occurring only once. The sample taken for sequencing was PBMCs. These receptors all come from a human donor in good health (CMV status not recorded). Some clones in this sample may be carry-over from other donors' samples. CDR3s include the opening cysteine and the closing phenylalanine or tryptophan. The D gene is left open where the match is weak. Not every row has a clone size; where given, it reads once, few, many or a size class.

cdr3_length	j_call	v_call	clone_size	d_call	cdr3_aa	cdr3_nt
15	TRBJ2-5	TRBV7-2	many	.	CASSFVNSYQETQYF	TGTGCCAGCAGCTTCGTAAACTCGTACCAAGAGACCCAGTACTTC
13	TRBJ2-3	TRBV4-1	few	.	CASSQRLGDTQYF	TGCGCCAGCAGCCAACGGCTGGGGGATACACAGTATTTT
13	TRBJ1-1	TRBV28	many	.	CASSLLGRGEAFF	TGTGCCAGCAGTTTATTGGGCAGGGGTGAAGCTTTCTTT
14	TRBJ1-1	TRBV7-9	many	TRBD1	CASSLEAGGTEAFF	TGTGCCAGCAGCTTAGAGGCAGGGGGCACTGAAGCTTTCTTT
14	TRBJ1-1	TRBV7-2	many	.	CASSFFGLNTEAFF	TGTGCCAGCAGCTTTTTCGGCTTAAACACTGAAGCTTTCTTT
14	TRBJ1-5	TRBV19	many	.	CASSPQGGNQPQHF	TGTGCCAGTAGTCCCCAGGGAGGCAATCAGCCCCAGCATTTT
15	TRBJ1-6	TRBV7-3	.	TRBD1	CASSSQGQGNSPLHF	TGTGCCAGCAGCTCGCAGGGACAGGGAAATTCACCCCTCCACTTT
13	TRBJ1-2	TRBV5-6	many	TRBD1	CASSRGQHYGYTF	TGTGCCAGCAGCCGGGGACAGCATTATGGCTACACCTTC
13	TRBJ1-1	TRBV6-6	.	.	CASSLTDGSEAFF	TGTGCCAGCAGTCTTACGGACGGTTCTGAAGCTTTCTTT
12	TRBJ1-3	TRBV30	few	.	CAWRQAGNTIYF	TGTGCCTGGCGACAGGCTGGAAACACCATATATTTT
16	TRBJ2-3	TRBV7-3	many	.	CASSSGLAESTDTQYF	TGTGCCAGCAGCTCCGGACTGGCTGAGAGCACAGATACGCAGTATTTT
12	TRBJ1-2	TRBV7-2	many	.	CASSLREYGYTF	TGTGCCAGCAGCCTCCGGGAGTATGGCTACACCTTC
14	TRBJ2-5	TRBV7-8	many	TRBD2	CASSLTGTSGDPDF	TGTGCCAGCAGCTTAACCGGGACTAGCGGTGACCCGGACTTC
13	TRBJ1-1	TRBV30	.	.	CACSVGLNTEAFF	TGTGCCTGTTCCGTTGGGCTGAACACTGAAGCTTTCTTT
12	TRBJ1-1	TRBV7-2	many	TRBD1	CASSWDSTEAFF	TGTGCCAGCAGCTGGGACAGCACTGAAGCTTTCTTT
15	TRBJ2-5	TRBV7-2	many	TRBD2	CASSVQPSGKETQYF	TGTGCCAGCTCCGTCCAGCCTAGCGGAAAAGAGACCCAGTACTTC
15	TRBJ1-5	TRBV19	.	.	CASSKEKISNQPQHF	TGTGCCAGTAGTAAGGAAAAAATAAGCAATCAGCCCCAGCATTTT
14	TRBJ2-2	TRBV28	many	.	CASSRGQNTGELFF	TGTGCCTCCAGTCGGGGTCAGAACACCGGGGAGCTGTTTTTT
15	TRBJ1-6	TRBV19	many	.	CASSMGVKYNSPLHF	TGTGCCAGTAGTATGGGAGTGAAGTATAATTCACCCCTCCACTTT
17	TRBJ1-2	TRBV5-1	many	TRBD1	CASSLLAGTGGESGYTF	TGCGCCAGCAGCCTTTTAGCCGGGACAGGGGGCGAAAGTGGCTACACCTTC
14	TRBJ2-4	TRBV7-9	many	TRBD1	CASSPGTGENIQYF	TGTGCCAGCAGCCCCGGGACAGGGGAAAACATTCAGTACTTC
14	TRBJ1-3	TRBV28	.	.	CASSLGSTANTIYF	TGTGCCAGCAGTTTAGGATCGACAGCAAACACCATATATTTT
13	TRBJ1-1	TRBV7-2	many	.	CASSRTGATEAFF	TGTGCCAGCAGCCGTACGGGGGCCACTGAAGCTTTCTTT
16	TRBJ2-7	TRBV7-2	many	.	CASSLGGGGAYYEQYF	TGTGCCAGCAGCTTAGGGGGGGGGGGGGCCTACTACGAGCAGTACTTC
14	TRBJ1-2	TRBV7-9	many	TRBD1	CATTQGSGDYGYTF	TGTGCCACCACACAGGGGTCGGGGGACTATGGCTACACCTTC
11	TRBJ1-1	TRBV5-8	few	.	CASSLRAGAFF	TGTGCCAGCAGCTTGCGGGCGGGGGCTTTCTTT
11	TRBJ2-5	TRBV6-1	many	.	CASSPVETQYF	TGTGCCAGCAGTCCTGTTGAGACCCAGTACTTC
15	TRBJ2-7	TRBV19	few	.	CASSIGPAAGYEQYF	TGTGCCAGTAGTATCGGGCCGGCCGCTGGGTACGAGCAGTACTTC
17	TRBJ1-2	TRBV7-2	many	.	CASSRLSSGRETYGYTF	TGTGCCAGCAGCCGCCTGTCTTCAGGGCGAGAGACCTATGGCTACACCTTC
16	TRBJ2-5	TRBV7-2	many	TRBD2	CASSLIGGGAGETQYF	TGTGCCAGCAGCTTAATCGGCGGGGGGGCCGGGGAGACCCAGTACTTC
15	TRBJ1-1	TRBV7-2	many	.	CASKAVASGNTEAFF	TGTGCCAGCAAAGCAGTCGCGTCGGGGAACACTGAAGCTTTCTTT
15	TRBJ2-7	TRBV5-5	many	.	CASSQVPRGSYEQYF	TGTGCCAGCAGCCAGGTCCCGAGGGGGTCCTACGAGCAGTACTTC
13	TRBJ1-1	TRBV30	.	.	CAWDLGANTEAFF	TGTGCCTGGGACCTGGGGGCGAACACTGAAGCTTTCTTT
12	TRBJ1-2	TRBV20-1	few	.	CSALTGWRGYTF	TGCAGTGCTTTAACAGGGTGGAGAGGCTACACCTTC
15	TRBJ2-2	TRBV5-1	.	.	CASREGGPNTGELFF	TGCGCCAGCAGAGAGGGGGGCCCGAACACCGGGGAGCTGTTTTTT
15	TRBJ1-5	TRBV19	.	.	CASSRAPSSNQPQHF	TGTGCCAGTAGTCGGGCCCCTTCTAGCAATCAGCCCCAGCATTTT
14	TRBJ1-4	TRBV19	.	.	CASSDRTVDEKLFF	TGTGCCAGTAGCGATAGGACAGTTGATGAAAAACTGTTTTTT
15	TRBJ1-6	TRBV7-9	few	.	CASSLRGDFNSPLHF	TGTGCCAGCAGCTTGAGAGGGGACTTTAATTCACCCCTCCACTTT
13	TRBJ2-7	TRBV2	many	.	CASSEDTRVEQYF	TGTGCCAGCAGCGAAGACACCAGGGTCGAGCAGTACTTC
15	TRBJ2-7	TRBV28	many	.	CASSLGTGFTYEQYF	TGTGCCAGCAGTTTGGGAACAGGGTTCACCTACGAGCAGTACTTC
16	TRBJ1-1	TRBV5-1	.	.	CASSLEGIRFYTEAFF	TGCGCCAGCAGCTTGGAGGGGATTCGTTTTTACACTGAAGCTTTCTTT
14	TRBJ1-1	TRBV5-1	many	.	CASSFVQGGTEAFF	TGCGCCAGCAGCTTTGTGCAGGGCGGGACTGAAGCTTTCTTT
15	TRBJ2-7	TRBV28	.	.	CASTRPQGRIYEQYF	TGTGCCAGCACTCGTCCCCAGGGGAGGATCTACGAGCAGTACTTC
17	TRBJ2-3	TRBV5-1	many	TRBD2	CASSAGLAGGRTDTQYF	TGCGCCAGCAGCGCAGGACTAGCGGGGGGCCGCACAGATACGCAGTATTTT
13	TRBJ1-6	TRBV14	few	.	CASRVSYNSPLHF	TGTGCCAGCAGAGTCTCCTATAATTCACCCCTCCACTTT
13	TRBJ2-5	TRBV20-1	many	.	CSARDANQETQYF	TGCAGTGCTAGAGACGCTAACCAAGAGACCCAGTACTTC
15	TRBJ2-7	TRBV7-3	many	.	CASSLGTGMMHEQYF	TGTGCCAGCAGCTTAGGTACAGGGATGATGCACGAGCAGTACTTC
16	TRBJ1-1	TRBV5-8	.	.	CASSPVAGTGDTEAFF	TGTGCCAGCAGCCCCGTTGCAGGGACGGGGGACACTGAAGCTTTCTTT
17	TRBJ1-5	TRBV20-1	many	.	CSARDEFGGQGNQPQHF	TGCAGTGCTAGAGACGAATTCGGCGGGCAAGGCAATCAGCCCCAGCATTTT
11	TRBJ2-1	TRBV2	many	.	CASSLRGTDFF	TGTGCCAGCAGTTTAAGAGGGACCGATTTCTTC
16	TRBJ1-2	TRBV7-9	many	TRBD1	CASSYPGQGAFAGYTF	TGTGCCAGCAGCTACCCGGGACAGGGAGCTTTCGCTGGCTACACCTTC
18	TRBJ1-6	TRBV7-8	many	TRBD1	CASSLDRGVGPDNSPLHF	TGTGCCAGCAGCTTAGACAGGGGGGTGGGGCCCGATAATTCACCCCTCCACTTT
16	TRBJ2-2	TRBV7-9	few	TRBD1	CASSLEDREDTGELFF	TGTGCCAGCAGCTTAGAGGACAGGGAAGACACCGGGGAGCTGTTTTTT
13	TRBJ2-5	TRBV28	many	.	CASVGGYQETQYF	TGTGCCAGCGTAGGCGGATACCAAGAGACCCAGTACTTC
15	TRBJ2-5	TRBV6-2/TRBV6-3	many	TRBD1	CASSPVDRVGETQYF	TGTGCCAGCAGTCCTGTAGACAGGGTAGGAGAGACCCAGTACTTC
16	TRBJ2-7	TRBV19	many	TRBD1	CASSASPGQNSYEQYF	TGTGCCAGTAGCGCATCTCCGGGACAGAACTCCTACGAGCAGTACTTC
16	TRBJ1-2	TRBV4-3	few	.	CASSRGGGREAYGYTF	TGCGCCAGCAGCCGTGGCGGAGGGAGAGAGGCCTATGGCTACACCTTC
14	TRBJ2-1	TRBV6-2/TRBV6-3	many	TRBD2	CASRPGLASDEQFF	TGTGCCAGCAGGCCGGGACTAGCGAGCGATGAGCAGTTCTTC
16	TRBJ2-1	TRBV7-3	many	TRBD1	CASSAKPGQPDNEQFF	TGTGCCAGCAGCGCTAAGCCGGGACAGCCTGACAATGAGCAGTTCTTC
15	TRBJ1-5	TRBV28	many	.	CASKTPRGSNQPQHF	TGTGCCAGCAAAACTCCCCGGGGAAGCAATCAGCCCCAGCATTTT